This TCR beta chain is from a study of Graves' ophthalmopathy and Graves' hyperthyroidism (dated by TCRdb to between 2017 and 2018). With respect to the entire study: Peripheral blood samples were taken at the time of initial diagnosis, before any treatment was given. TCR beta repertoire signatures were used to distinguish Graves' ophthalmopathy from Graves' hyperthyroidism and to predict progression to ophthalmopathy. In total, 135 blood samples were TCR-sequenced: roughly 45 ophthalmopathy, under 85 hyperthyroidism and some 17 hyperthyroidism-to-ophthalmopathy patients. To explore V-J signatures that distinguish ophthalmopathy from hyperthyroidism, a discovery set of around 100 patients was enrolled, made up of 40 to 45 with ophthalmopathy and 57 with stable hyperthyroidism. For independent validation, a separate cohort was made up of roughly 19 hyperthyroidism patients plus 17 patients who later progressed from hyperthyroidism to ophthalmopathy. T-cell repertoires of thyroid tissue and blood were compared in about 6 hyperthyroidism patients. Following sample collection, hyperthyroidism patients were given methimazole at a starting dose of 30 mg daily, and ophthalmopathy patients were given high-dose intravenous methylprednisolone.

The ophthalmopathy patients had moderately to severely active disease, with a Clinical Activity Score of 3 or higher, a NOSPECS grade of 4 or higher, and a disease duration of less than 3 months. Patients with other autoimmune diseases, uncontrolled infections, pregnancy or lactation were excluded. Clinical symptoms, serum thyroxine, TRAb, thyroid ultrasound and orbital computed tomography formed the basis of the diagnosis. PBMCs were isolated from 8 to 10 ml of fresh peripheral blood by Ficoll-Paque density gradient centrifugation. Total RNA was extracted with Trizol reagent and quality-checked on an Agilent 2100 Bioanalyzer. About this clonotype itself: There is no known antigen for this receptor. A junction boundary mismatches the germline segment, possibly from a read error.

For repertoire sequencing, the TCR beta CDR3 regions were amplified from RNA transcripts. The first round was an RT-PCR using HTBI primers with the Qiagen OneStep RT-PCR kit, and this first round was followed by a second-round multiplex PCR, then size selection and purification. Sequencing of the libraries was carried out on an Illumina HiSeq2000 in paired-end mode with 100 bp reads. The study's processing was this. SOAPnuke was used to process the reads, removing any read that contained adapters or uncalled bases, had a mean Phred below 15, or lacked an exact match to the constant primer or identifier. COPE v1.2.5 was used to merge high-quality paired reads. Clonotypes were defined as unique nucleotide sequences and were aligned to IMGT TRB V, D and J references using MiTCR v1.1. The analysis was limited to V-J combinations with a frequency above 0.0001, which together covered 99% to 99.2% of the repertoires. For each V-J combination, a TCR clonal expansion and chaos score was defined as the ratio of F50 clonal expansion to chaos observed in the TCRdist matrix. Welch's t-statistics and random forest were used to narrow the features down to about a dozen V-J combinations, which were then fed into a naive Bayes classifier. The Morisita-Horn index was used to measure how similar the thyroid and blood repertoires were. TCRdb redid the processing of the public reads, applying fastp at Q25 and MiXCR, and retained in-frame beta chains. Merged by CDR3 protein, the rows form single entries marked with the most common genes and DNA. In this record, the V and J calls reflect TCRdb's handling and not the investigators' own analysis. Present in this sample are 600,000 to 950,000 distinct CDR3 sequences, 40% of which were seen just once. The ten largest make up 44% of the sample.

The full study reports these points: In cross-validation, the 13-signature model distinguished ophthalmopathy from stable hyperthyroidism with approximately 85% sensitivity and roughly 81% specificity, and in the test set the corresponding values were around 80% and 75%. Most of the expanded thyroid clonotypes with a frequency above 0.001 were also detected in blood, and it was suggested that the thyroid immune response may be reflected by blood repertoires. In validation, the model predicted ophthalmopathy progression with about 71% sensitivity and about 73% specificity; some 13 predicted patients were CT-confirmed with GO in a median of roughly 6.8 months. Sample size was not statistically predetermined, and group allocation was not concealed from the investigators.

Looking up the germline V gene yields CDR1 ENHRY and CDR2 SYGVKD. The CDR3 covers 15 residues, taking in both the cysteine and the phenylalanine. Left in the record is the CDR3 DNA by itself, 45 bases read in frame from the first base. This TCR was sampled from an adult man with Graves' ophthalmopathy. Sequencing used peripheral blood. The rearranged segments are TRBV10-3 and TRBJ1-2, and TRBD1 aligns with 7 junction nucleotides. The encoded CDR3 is CASSYKGAKNYGYTF. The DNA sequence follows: TGTGCCAGCAGTTACAAGGGGGCAAAAAACTATGGCTACACCTTC.